This T cell receptor beta chain comes out of a study of cytomegalovirus exposure and HLA in healthy donors. Study information: Both the 120 validation repertoires and the 666 first-cohort repertoires used the same platform, as reported by a later analysis.

The donors were members of the 120-subject validation cohort (separate from the approximately 670-subject first cohort). Of note for this clone: Its antigen is still unknown.

Only in-frame clones appear in the TCRdb table, and some are missing; sequencing was by immunoSEQ multiplex PCR. The table shows about 130,000 clones, with 89% occurring only once. The CDR3 is made up of 13 amino acids. Per the germline V gene, CDR1 is MNHEY and CDR2 is SVGAGI. The ends were cut back, 5 bases at V and 4 bases at J, with 12 bases in the middle. Study-wide points: Associated with cytomegalovirus, according to the listing, were approximately 160 TCR beta chains. In vitro assays verified that a few CMV-associated chains recognized CMV antigens specifically.

The source of this sequence is a woman in her late teens or twenties in good health and CMV-seropositive. The material sequenced was PBMCs. The chain has TRBV6-5 and TRBJ2-7; maybe TRBD1 (5 bases). The CDR3: CASSEVQGYEQYF. For the CDR3, the DNA is TGTGCCAGCAGTGAAGTCCAGGGTTACGAGCAGTACTTC.